This entry concerns a single TCR beta chain. Original handling: Quantification of nucleated cells was approximated via reference gene primer amplification. Only in-frame clones appear in the TCRdb table, and some are missing; sequencing was by immunoSEQ multiplex PCR. V, J and clone size derive from that table, while D and trimming were established from the DNA sequence. In the table there are 200,000 or so clones, approximately 79% of which are singletons. These data belong to a study of blood T cell repertoires in COVID-19. About the study: Collection of acute and convalescent COVID-19 samples took place in the United States, Italy and Spain.

Germline V CDR1 and CDR2: KGHDR, SFDVKD. CDR3 length: 17 residues. The trim removed 4 bases at V and 8 bases at J, leaving 8 bases unmatched. The sequenced sample was peripheral blood. This chain uses TRBV24-1 with TRBJ2-1, with TRBD2 matching 15 bases. The sequence was collected from a man aged 55 to 70 with active or convalescent COVID-19. DNA of the CDR3: TGTGCCACCAGTGACACCGGACTAGCGGGAGGGTATTATGAGCAGTTCTTC. Translation gives CATSDTGLAGGYYEQFF.